This T cell receptor (beta chain) was found in a study of T-cell reconstitution after alpha-beta-depleted transplantation in children. Comments on this clonotype: Its antigen remains unknown.

The CDR3 runs 13 residues. V was trimmed by 4 bases and J by 2 bases, leaving 10 bases between them. Germline V gene lookup returns CDR1 SGHKS and CDR2 YYEKEE (reference sequence). It was with unique molecular identifiers that the TCRbeta library was prepared. TCRdb reanalysed the PCR reads using MiXCR and keeps one entry per CDR3 protein. The table lists around 600,000 distinct CDR3 sequences, roughly 23% of them singletons. Notes on the study in general: Alpha-beta T cells present about two months after transplant were reported to originate from several hundred expanded graft clones. From surviving recipient T cells and thymic progenitors came the high day-60 TCRbeta diversity observed in some patients.

The specimen comprised PBMCs, mostly from graft donor cells, sampled 360 days after TCRalphabeta/CD19-depleted stem cell transplant. This chain connects TRBV5-5 to TRBJ2-7; possible D gene TRBD1, 6 bases. The receptor was isolated from a boy younger than two who had a stem cell transplant for acute myeloid leukemia, so the T cells may come from the graft donor. CDR3 in DNA: TGTGCCAGCAGCCCGGACAGTCCCTACGAGCAGTACTTC. It encodes CASSPDSPYEQYF.